The clone carrying this TCR beta chain was counted once. Its specificity is unknown. The record originates from a study of T cell clones after liver transplantation. J was trimmed by 2 bases and V by 6 bases; bases with no gene match: 9. CDR1 and CDR2 from the germline V gene are ENHRY and SYGVKD. The CDR3 spans 16 residues. Study-wide points: Rather than being deleted, graft donor-reactive T cells may have moved into the graft. Compared with third party-reactive sequences, donor-reactive ones declined more, independent of withdrawal success. Conclusions were preliminary, with small, heterogeneous patient groups.

The data were produced by immunoSEQ multiplex PCR, yet TCRdb's version contains in-frame clones alone and is incomplete. This repertoire shows tens of thousands of clones, 82% found once; its top ten account for approximately 0.47%. Unstimulated PBMCs were sorted into CD3+CD4+ and CD3+CD8+ populations. This sequence joins TRBV10-3 and TRBJ2-1; 8 bases line up with TRBD1. This material consisted of CD4+ T cells from blood, taken approximately 3.5 years after liver transplant. This receptor was identified in a human patient who received a liver transplant. Some T cells may be provided by the graft donor. The CDR3 DNA reads as TGTGCCATCAGCGGTAGTGGGACAGGTGCCTACAATGAGCAGTTCTTC. This encodes CAISGSGTGAYNEQFF.